Following are 10 T cell receptor beta chains from one sample sequenced in a study of T cells in Graves' hyperthyroidism and ophthalmopathy. RNA transcripts served as the template for amplifying TCR beta CDR3 regions. Using the HTBI primer set, a first-round RT-PCR was run on the TCR CDR3. MiXCR was run by TCRdb on the multiplex PCR reads, yielding one entry per CDR3 protein. The profile covers 300,000 to 450,000 distinct CDR3 sequences, with roughly 18% appearing a single time and 35% to 45% taken by the ten largest. The sample comprised blood. These TCRs come from a man younger than 30 with Graves' ophthalmopathy.

This clonotype was counted a few times. The chain has TRBV19 and TRBJ1-2; 11 positions match TRBD1. There are 14 residues in the CDR3. Trimming cost V 4 bases and J 7 bases; bases outside gene matches: 5. The germline CDR1 and CDR2 sequences are LNHDA and SQIVND (reference sequence). The CDR3 here is CASSTGQGAVGYTF. The CDR3, as DNA: TGTGCCAGTAGTACCGGACAGGGGGCGGTTGGCTACACCTTC.

Many counts were recorded for this clonotype. CDR3 nucleotides: TGTGCCAGCAGCTTAGCGACGGCTTCGTACATCGAGCAGTTCTTC. As protein: CASSLATASYIEQFF. The rearrangement uses TRBV7-9 and TRBJ2-1, with D uncertain. The length of the CDR3 is 15 residues. V shed 0 bases and J shed 10 bases, with 16 bases lying between them. Looked up from germline, CDR1 is SEHNR and CDR2 is FQNEAQ (reference sequence).

The J gene is TRBJ1-5, the V gene TRBV7-2; D ambiguous. This CDR3 comprises 12 residues. Per germline, CDR1 SGHTA and CDR2 FQGNSA. Trimming pared 5 bases from V and 9 bases from J, leaving 11 bases between. The CDR3 bases are TGTGCCAGCAGCGCCGCGGGAGGGCCCCAGCATTTT. This translates into CASSAAGGPQHF.

At least ten counts were recorded for this clonotype. This chain links TRBV12-3 or TRBV12-4 with TRBJ2-7; 8 nucleotides match TRBD2. V was pared by 2 bases and J by 3 bases, with 6 bases of the junction left unmatched. The CDR3 is 15 amino acids. CDR3 bases: TGTGCCAGCAGTTTACCCGGGGGGGGCCTCTACGAGCAGTACTTC. This sequence encodes CASSLPGGGLYEQYF.

Only a few counts were recorded for this clonotype. The CDR3 sequence: CASSPSGIGTNEKLFF. The CDR3 coding sequence is TGTGCCAGCTCACCATCCGGAATCGGCACTAATGAAAAACTGTTTTTT. The chain joins TRBV18 to TRBJ1-4; D unclear. The length of the CDR3 is 16 residues. With 2 bases removed from V and 2 bases from J, the gap between germline ends came to 12 bases. CDR1 is KGHSH, CDR2 LQKENI, per germline.

This clonotype came up many times. This chain joins TRBV6-1 and TRBJ1-2; TRBD1 might be the D (5 bases). V lost 6 bases, J lost 4 bases, and 18 bases lay in between. This CDR3 region has 15 residues. The germline V gene encodes CDR1 MNHNS and CDR2 SASEGT. The CDR3 DNA sequence: TGTGCCAGCAGAGCCACAGGCGGCGCAGGCTATGGCTACACCTTC. This encodes CASRATGGAGYGYTF.

In nucleotides, the CDR3 is TGTGCCAGCAGTCGGGGGAACAGGGGATCTGGAAACACCATATATTTT. Translating it yields CASSRGNRGSGNTIYF. This sequence joins TRBV6-1 and TRBJ1-3; TRBD1 matches 7 bases. The V segment lost 5 bases and the J segment 1 base; nucleotides outside the gene matches: 8. Germline lookup yields CDR1 MNHNS and CDR2 SASEGT. This CDR3 is built from 16 residues.

This clonotype was detected ten times or more. The chain links TRBV11-3 to TRBJ2-1; D gene uncertain. CDR1 SGHNT and CDR2 YENEEA come from the germline V gene. Trimming stripped 6 bases from V and 2 bases from J, with 8 bases between. CDR3 size: 13 residues. The CDR3 reads CASSTSPYNEQFF. The CDR3 bases are TGTGCCAGCAGTACAAGCCCCTACAATGAGCAGTTCTTC. Complete variable domain (other parts from reference TRBV11-3 and TRBJ2-1): EAGVVQSPRYKIIEKKQPVAFWCNPISGHNTLYWYLQNLGQGPELLIRYENEEAVDDSQLPKDRFSAERLKGVDSTLKIQPAELGDSAVYLCASSTSPYNEQFFGPGTRLTVL.

This clonotype was counted at least ten times. This chain joins TRBV4-1 and TRBJ2-3; 11 nucleotides align to TRBD2. This CDR3 is built from 16 residues. Germline V gives CDR1 MGHRA, CDR2 YSYEKL. J was trimmed by 12 bases and V by 0 bases; bases with no gene match: 11. The CDR3 DNA is TGCGCCAGCAGCCAAGAGCCTAGCGGGGGGCGTACCGTTCAGTATTTT. As protein: CASSQEPSGGRTVQYF.

This clonotype occurred many times. The J gene is TRBJ2-7, the V gene TRBV7-6, with TRBD1 identical over 11 bases. The length of the CDR3 is 16 residues. Unmatched junction bases numbered 8, after V lost 0 bases and J lost 7 bases. Looked up from germline, CDR1 is SGHVS and CDR2 is FNYEAQ. CDR3 region: CASSLATGQGELEQYF. In DNA, the CDR3 is TGTGCCAGCAGCTTAGCGACGGGACAGGGGGAACTAGAGCAGTACTTC.